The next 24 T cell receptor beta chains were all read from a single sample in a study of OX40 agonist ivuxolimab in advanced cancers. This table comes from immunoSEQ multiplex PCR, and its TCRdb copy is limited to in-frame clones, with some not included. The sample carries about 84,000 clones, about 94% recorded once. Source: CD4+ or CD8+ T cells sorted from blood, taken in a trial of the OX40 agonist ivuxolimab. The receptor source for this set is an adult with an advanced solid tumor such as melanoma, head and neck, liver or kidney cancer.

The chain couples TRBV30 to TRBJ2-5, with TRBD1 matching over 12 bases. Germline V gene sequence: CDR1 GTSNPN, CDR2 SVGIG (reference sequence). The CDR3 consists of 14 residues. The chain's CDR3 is CACTGTGGKETQYF. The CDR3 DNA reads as TGTGCTTGCACCGGGACAGGGGGCAAAGAGACCCAGTACTTC. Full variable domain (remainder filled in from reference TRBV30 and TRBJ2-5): SQTIHQWPATLVQPVGSPLSLECTVEGTSNPNLYWYRQAAGRGLQLLFYSVGIGQISSEVPQNLSASRPQDRQFILSSKKLLLSDSGFYLCACTGTGGKETQYFGPGTRLLVL.

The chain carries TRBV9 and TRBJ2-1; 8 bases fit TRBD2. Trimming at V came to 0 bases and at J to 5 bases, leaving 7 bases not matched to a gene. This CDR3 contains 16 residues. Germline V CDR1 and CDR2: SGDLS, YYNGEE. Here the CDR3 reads CASSVDWGTRDNEQFF. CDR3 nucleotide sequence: TGTGCCAGCAGCGTAGATTGGGGGACTAGAGACAATGAGCAGTTCTTC.

CDR3 nucleotide sequence: TGTGCCAGCAGTGAAAGGGGGAGCTCCTACGAGCAGTACTTC. This codes for CASSERGSSYEQYF. The rearrangement uses TRBV2 and TRBJ2-7; D possibly corresponds to TRBD1 (6 bases). The length of the CDR3 is 14 residues. The V and J ends lost 2 bases and 0 bases respectively, with 8 bases between them. Germline V gene lookup returns CDR1 SNHLY and CDR2 FYNNEI.

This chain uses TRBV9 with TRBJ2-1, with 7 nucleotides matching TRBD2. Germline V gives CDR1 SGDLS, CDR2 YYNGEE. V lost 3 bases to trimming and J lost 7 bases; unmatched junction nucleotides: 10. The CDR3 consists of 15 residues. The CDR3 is CASSDGGGSGNEQFF. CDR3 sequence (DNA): TGTGCCAGCAGCGATGGGGGAGGGAGTGGTAATGAGCAGTTCTTC.

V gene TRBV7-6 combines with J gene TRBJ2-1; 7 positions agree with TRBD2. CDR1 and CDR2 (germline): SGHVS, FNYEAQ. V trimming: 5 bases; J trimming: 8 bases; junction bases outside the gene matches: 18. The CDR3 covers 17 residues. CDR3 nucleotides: TGTGCCAGCAGCCCAGGTGTGGCGGGAGAATCTTACGATGAGCAGTTCTTC. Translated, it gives CASSPGVAGESYDEQFF.

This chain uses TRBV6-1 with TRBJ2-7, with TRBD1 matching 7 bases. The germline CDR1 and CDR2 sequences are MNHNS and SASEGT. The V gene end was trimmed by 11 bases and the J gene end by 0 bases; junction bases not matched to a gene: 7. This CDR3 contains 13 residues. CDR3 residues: CAHRDSRSYEQYF. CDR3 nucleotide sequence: TGTGCCCATAGGGACAGCCGCTCCTACGAGCAGTACTTC.

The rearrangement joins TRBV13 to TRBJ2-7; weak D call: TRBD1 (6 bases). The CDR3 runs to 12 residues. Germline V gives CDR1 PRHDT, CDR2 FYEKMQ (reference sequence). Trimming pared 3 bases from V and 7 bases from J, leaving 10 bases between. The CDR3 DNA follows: TGTGCCAGCAGCTTCAGGGGCCAGGAGCAGTACTTC. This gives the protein CASSFRGQEQYF.

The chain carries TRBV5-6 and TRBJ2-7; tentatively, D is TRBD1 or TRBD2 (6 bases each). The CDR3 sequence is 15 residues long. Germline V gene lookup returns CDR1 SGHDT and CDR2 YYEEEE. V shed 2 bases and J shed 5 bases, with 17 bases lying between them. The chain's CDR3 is CASSFILPGADEQYF. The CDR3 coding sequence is TGTGCCAGCAGCTTTATACTCCCGGGGGCTGACGAGCAGTACTTC.

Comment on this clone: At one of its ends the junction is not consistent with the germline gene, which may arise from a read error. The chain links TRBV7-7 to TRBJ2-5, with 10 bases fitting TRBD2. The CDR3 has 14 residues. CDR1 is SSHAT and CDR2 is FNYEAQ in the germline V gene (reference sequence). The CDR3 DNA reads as TGTGCTAGCAGCTCCCTAGCGGGGGCGGAGACCCAGTACTTC. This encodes CASSSLAGAETQYF. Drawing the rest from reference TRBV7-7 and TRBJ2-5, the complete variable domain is GAGVSQSPRYKVTKRGQDVTLRCDPISSHATLYWYQQALGQGPEFLTYFNYEAQPDKSGLPSDRFSAERPEGSISTLTIQRTEQRDSAMYRCASSSLAGAETQYFGPGTRLLVL.

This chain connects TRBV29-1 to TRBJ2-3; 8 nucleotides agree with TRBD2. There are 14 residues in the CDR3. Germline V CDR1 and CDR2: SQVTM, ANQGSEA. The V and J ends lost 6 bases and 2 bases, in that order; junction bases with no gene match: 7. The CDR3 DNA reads TGCAGCGTAGTGCGGGAGGTCAACACAGATACGCAGTATTTT. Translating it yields CSVVREVNTDTQYF.

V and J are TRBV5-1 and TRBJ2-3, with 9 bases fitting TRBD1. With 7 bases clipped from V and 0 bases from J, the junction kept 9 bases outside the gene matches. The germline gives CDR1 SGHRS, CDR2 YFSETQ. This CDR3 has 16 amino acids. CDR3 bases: TGCGCCAGCCGTCTGCGGGACAGGGTTAGCACAGATACGCAGTATTTT. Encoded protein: CASRLRDRVSTDTQYF.

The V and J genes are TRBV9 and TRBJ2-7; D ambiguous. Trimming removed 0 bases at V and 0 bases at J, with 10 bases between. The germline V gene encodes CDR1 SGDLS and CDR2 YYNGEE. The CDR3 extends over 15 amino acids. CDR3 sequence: CASSVGNSFSYEQYF. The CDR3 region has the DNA TGTGCCAGCAGCGTAGGGAACTCCTTCTCCTACGAGCAGTACTTC.

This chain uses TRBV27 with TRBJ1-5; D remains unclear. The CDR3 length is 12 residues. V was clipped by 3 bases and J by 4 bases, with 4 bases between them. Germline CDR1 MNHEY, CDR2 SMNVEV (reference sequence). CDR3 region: CASSFGNQPQHF. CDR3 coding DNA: TGTGCCAGCAGTTTCGGGAATCAGCCCCAGCATTTT.

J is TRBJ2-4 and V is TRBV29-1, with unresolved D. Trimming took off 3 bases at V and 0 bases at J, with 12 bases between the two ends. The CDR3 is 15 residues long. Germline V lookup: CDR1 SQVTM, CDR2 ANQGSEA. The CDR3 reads CSVEGHTLAKNIQYF. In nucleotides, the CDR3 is TGCAGCGTTGAGGGCCATACCCTAGCCAAAAACATTCAGTACTTC. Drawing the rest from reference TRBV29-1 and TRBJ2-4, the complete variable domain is SAVISQKPSRDICQRGTSLTIQCQVDSQVTMMFWYRQQPGQSLTLIATANQGSEATYESGFVIDKFPISRPNLTFSTLTVSNMSPEDSSIYLCSVEGHTLAKNIQYFGAGTRLSVL.

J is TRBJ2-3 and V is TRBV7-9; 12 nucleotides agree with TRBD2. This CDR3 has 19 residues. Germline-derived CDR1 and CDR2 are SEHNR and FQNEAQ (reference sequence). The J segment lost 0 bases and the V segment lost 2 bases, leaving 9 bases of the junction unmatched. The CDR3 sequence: CASSLLSSGRDASTDTQYF. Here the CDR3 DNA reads TGTGCCAGCAGCTTACTTTCTAGCGGGAGGGATGCTAGCACAGATACGCAGTATTTT.

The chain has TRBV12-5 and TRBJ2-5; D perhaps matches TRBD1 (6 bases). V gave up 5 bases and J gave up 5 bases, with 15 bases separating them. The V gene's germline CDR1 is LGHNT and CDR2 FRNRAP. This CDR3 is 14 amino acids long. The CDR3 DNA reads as TGTGCTAGTGGTCAGTATACCCAGGGGGAGACCCAGTACTTC. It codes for CASGQYTQGETQYF.

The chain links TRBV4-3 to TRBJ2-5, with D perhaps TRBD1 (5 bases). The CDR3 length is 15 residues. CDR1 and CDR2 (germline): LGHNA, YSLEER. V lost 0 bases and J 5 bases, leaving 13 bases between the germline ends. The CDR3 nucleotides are TGCGCCAGCAGCCAAGATGGGGCCCAATGGGAGACCCAGTACTTC. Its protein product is CASSQDGAQWETQYF.

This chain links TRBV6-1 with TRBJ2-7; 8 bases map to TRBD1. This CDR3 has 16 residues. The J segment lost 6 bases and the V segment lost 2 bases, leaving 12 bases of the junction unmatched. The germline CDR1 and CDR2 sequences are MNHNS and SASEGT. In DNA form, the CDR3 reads TGTGCCAGCAGTGAACAGCGGCAGGGGGCGCTTTCCGAGCAGTACTTC. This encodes CASSEQRQGALSEQYF.

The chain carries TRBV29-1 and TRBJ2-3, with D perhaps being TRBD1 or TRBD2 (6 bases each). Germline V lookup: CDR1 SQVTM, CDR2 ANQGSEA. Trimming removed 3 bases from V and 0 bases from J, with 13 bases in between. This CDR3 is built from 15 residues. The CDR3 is CSVDPGGTSTDTQYF. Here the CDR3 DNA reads TGCAGCGTTGATCCCGGGGGCACTAGCACAGATACGCAGTATTTT.

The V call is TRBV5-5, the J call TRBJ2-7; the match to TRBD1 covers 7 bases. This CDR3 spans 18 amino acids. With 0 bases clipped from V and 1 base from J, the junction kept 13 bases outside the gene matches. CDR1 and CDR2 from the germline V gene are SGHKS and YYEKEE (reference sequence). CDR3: CASSLEVPVETGSYEQYF. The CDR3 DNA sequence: TGTGCCAGCAGCTTGGAGGTGCCCGTGGAGACAGGGTCCTACGAGCAGTACTTC.

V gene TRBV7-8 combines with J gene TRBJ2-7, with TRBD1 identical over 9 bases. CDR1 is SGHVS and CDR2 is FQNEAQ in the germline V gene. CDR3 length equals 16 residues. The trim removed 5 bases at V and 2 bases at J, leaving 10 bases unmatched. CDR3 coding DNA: TGTGCCAGCAGCCCCCACGGGGACAGGGAGGCCTACGAGCAGTACTTC. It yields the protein CASSPHGDREAYEQYF.

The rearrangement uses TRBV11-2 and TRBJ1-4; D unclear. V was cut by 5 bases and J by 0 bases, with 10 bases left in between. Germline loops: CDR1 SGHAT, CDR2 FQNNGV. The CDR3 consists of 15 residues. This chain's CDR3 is CASSPWGATNEKLFF. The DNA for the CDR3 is TGTGCCAGCAGCCCATGGGGTGCAACTAATGAAAAACTGTTTTTT.

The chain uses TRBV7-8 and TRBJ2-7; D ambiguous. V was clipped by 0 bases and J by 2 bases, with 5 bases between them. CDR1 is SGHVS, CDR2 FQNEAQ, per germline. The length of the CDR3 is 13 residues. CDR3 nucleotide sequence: TGTGCCAGCAGCTTAGCGCGCCCCTACGAGCAGTACTTC. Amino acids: CASSLARPYEQYF.

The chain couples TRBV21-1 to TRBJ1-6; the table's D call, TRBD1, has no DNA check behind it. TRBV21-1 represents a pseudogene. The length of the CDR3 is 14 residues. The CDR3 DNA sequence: TGTGCCAGCAGCTCGAAGGGGTATAATTCACCCCTCCACTTT. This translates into CASSSKGYNSPLHF.